Below, one TCR beta chain is given with its context. Its antigen is currently unknown. This sample stems from a study of blood T cells in healthy people across ages. With a J-beta primer mix and a sample-barcoded 5' primer, a second PCR ran about 7 to 12 cycles. A template-switch adaptor containing 12 random nucleotides labeled each cDNA molecule. Each CDR3 protein gets one entry after TCRdb re-called the 5' RACE reads with MiXCR. Among about 800,000 distinct CDR3 sequences listed, around 25% were seen once. Study results and limitations: As naive T cell percentage varied, TCR beta diversity correlated strongly with it.

The same data also contributed to another study, on T cells of mothers and their children. Per that paper: Per mother, over 8.5 million TCR beta CDR3 reads were obtained; per child, 2.5 million to 3.5 million.

This TCR came from a boy younger than 18 in good health. Sequencing input: blood.

CDR3 amino acids: CASSPTGGSHGYTF. The CDR3 DNA is TGTGCCAGCAGCCCGACAGGGGGAAGTCATGGCTACACCTTC. The genes are TRBV7-3 and TRBJ1-2; TRBD1 matches at 9 bases. The ends lost 5 bases at V and 6 bases at J; junction bases unmatched: 7. The CDR3 has 14 residues. The germline V gene encodes CDR1 SGHTA and CDR2 FQGTGA.